This TCR beta chain derives from a study of CD8 T cells in ankylosing spondylitis. Researchers built TCR beta libraries using quantitative 5'-RACE with molecular barcodes. TCRdb re-called the 5' RACE reads with MiXCR, one entry per CDR3 protein. The data contain some 240,000 distinct CDR3 sequences, 20% to 30% of them singletons. Between the trimmed V and J ends, which lost 6 bases and 4 bases, there was a span of 4 bases. The CDR3 has 11 amino acids. This clonotype was observed many times. Antigen specificity is unknown. Study-wide results and caveats: Blood from ankylosing spondylitis patients appeared to carry a characteristic eight-variant TCR beta motif. According to the report, clones linked to the disease were significantly enriched in matched synovial fluid samples taken from ankylosing spondylitis patients. Within peripheral blood, clones linked to disease were CD8+ and relatively rare.

The receptor's source is a male donor with ankylosing spondylitis or in good health (not recorded which). The source material was blood, either unsorted or a sorted T cell fraction (not recorded which). The rearrangement uses TRBV12-3 or TRBV12-4 and TRBJ2-1; D remains ambiguous. The CDR3 nucleotides read TGTGCCAGCAGCCAGTACAATGAGCAGTTCTTC. Translation gives CASSQYNEQFF.